This record covers a single T cell receptor beta chain. How the authors handled the data: Nucleated cell counts were estimated from reference gene primer amplification. Clones were sequenced by immunoSEQ multiplex PCR, and TCRdb holds only the in-frame ones, with some missing. V and J calls and clone size are given by that table; D and trimming were obtained from the DNA. The table records about 70,000 clones, approximately 83% of them present only once. The sample is drawn from a study of blood T cell repertoires in COVID-19. The CDR3 loop spans 13 amino acids. V trimming: 6 bases; J trimming: 4 bases; junction bases outside the gene matches: 3. CDR1 is ENHRY, CDR2 SYGVKD, per germline.

J is TRBJ2-3 and V is TRBV10-3; 8 bases map to TRBD2. The sequenced material came from peripheral blood. This receptor was obtained from a man aged 35-49 years with COVID-19, enrolled during active disease. As DNA, the CDR3 is TGTGCCATCAGCCAGACTAGCGCAGATACGCAGTATTTT. Protein: CAISQTSADTQYF.